Listed here are 21 T cell receptor beta chains from one sample, sequenced in a study of T cell clones after liver transplantation. Method: immunoSEQ multiplex PCR; TCRdb's copy keeps in-frame clones and lacks some. Seen here are about 75,000 clones, around 84% observed once, and the top ten hold over 2%. The sample was CD4+ T cells from blood, taken around 50 months after liver transplant. The receptors here all came from a human patient who received a liver transplant. Part of the T cell pool may stem from the graft donor.

This chain connects TRBV6-1 to TRBJ1-3, with TRBD1 matching 7 bases. With 4 bases clipped from V and 3 bases from J, the junction kept 6 bases outside the gene matches. Looked up from germline, CDR1 is MNHNS and CDR2 is SASEGT. The CDR3 has 15 amino acids. The CDR3 DNA reads TGTGCCAGCAGTGGAGCAGGGGGACGTGGAAACACCATATATTTT. It yields the protein CASSGAGGRGNTIYF.

J is TRBJ1-1 and V is TRBV7-2; D not resolved. CDR1 and CDR2 (germline): SGHTA, FQGNSA. Trimming cost V 2 bases and J 1 base, with 2 bases left between them. This CDR3 is built from 12 residues. CDR3 residues: CASSLQNTEAFF. The CDR3 DNA reads TGTGCCAGCAGCTTACAGAACACTGAAGCTTTCTTT.

The chain combines TRBV14 with TRBJ1-1; possible D gene TRBD1, 6 bases. The V gene's germline CDR1 is SGHDN and CDR2 FVKESK. This CDR3 has 16 residues. V lost 1 base to trimming and J lost 4 bases, with 16 bases between them. As DNA, the CDR3 is TGTGCCAGCAGCCAAGCGCGGGGGGCTGAGGGCACTGAAGCTTTCTTT. Its protein is CASSQARGAEGTEAFF.

This clone was seen a single time. V is TRBV7-2 and J is TRBJ2-3; TRBD1 aligns across 11 bases. V shed 5 bases and J 1 base; nucleotides not matched to a gene: 2. The germline V gene has CDR1 SGHTA and CDR2 FQGNSA. There are 15 residues in the CDR3. The CDR3, as DNA: TGTGCCAGCAGCCGGGGACAGGGGGGCACAGATACGCAGTATTTT. Translation: CASSRGQGGTDTQYF. Supplemented by reference TRBV7-2 and TRBJ2-3, the full variable domain reads GAGVSQSPSNKVTEKGKDVELRCDPISGHTALYWYRQSLGQGLEFLIYFQGNSAPDKSGLPSDRFSAERTGGSVSTLTIQRTQQEDSAVYLCASSRGQGGTDTQYFGPGTRLTVL.

V is TRBV19 and J is TRBJ1-5; D is perhaps TRBD1 (5 bases). CDR1 and CDR2 from the germline V gene are LNHDA and SQIVND (reference sequence). V shed 6 bases and J shed 7 bases, with 19 bases lying between them. The CDR3 has 15 amino acids. In nucleotides, the CDR3 is TGTGCCAGTAGGAGGCAGGAGAGGGGTGACCAGCCCCAGCATTTT. Its translation is CASRRQERGDQPQHF.

This chain joins TRBV30 and TRBJ1-3; D is unresolved. Trimming shortened V by 8 bases and J by 3 bases, and 20 bases separated the two germline ends. Germline values: CDR1 GTSNPN, CDR2 SVGIG (reference sequence). The CDR3 contains 15 residues. The CDR3 spells CAQSTGLALGNTIYF. The CDR3 nucleotides are TGTGCCCAATCAACGGGCCTCGCGCTTGGAAACACCATATATTTT. The full variable domain, completed using reference TRBV30 and TRBJ1-3, is SQTIHQWPATLVQPVGSPLSLECTVEGTSNPNLYWYRQAAGRGLQLLFYSVGIGQISSEVPQNLSASRPQDRQFILSSKKLLLSDSGFYLCAQSTGLALGNTIYFGEGSWLTVV.

The chain recombines TRBV10-1 with TRBJ2-1; 10 bases are a match to TRBD2. Germline CDR1 and CDR2: WNHNN and SYGVQD (reference sequence). Unmatched junction bases numbered 18, after V lost 11 bases and J lost 2 bases. This CDR3 spans 18 amino acids. As DNA, the CDR3 is TGCGCCCCCCACCCTGCCTTAGCGGGGGGACCAACCTACAATGAGCAGTTCTTC. The encoded protein is CAPHPALAGGPTYNEQFF.

V gene TRBV7-2 combines with J gene TRBJ2-3; 9 nucleotides line up with TRBD2. Germline CDR1 is SGHTA and CDR2 is FQGNSA. The CDR3 totals 18 residues. The ends lost 1 base at V and 6 bases at J; junction bases unmatched: 14. The CDR3 reads CASSLVLALAGRPDTQYF. The CDR3 DNA sequence: TGTGCCAGCAGCTTAGTCCTAGCTCTAGCGGGACGTCCGGATACGCAGTATTTT.

The CDR3 DNA sequence: TGTGCCAGCAGTCTCGCGGGGCGCGCATTGCAGGCCCCAGGGTACAATGAGCAGTTCTTC. Translated, it gives CASSLAGRALQAPGYNEQFF. This chain uses TRBV27 with TRBJ2-1, with D possibly being TRBD2 (6 bases). The ends were cut back, 5 bases at V and 4 bases at J, with 30 bases in the middle. The CDR3 covers 20 residues. Germline-derived CDR1 and CDR2 are MNHEY and SMNVEV (reference sequence).

The chain recombines TRBV6-6 with TRBJ2-7; 7 bases align to TRBD1. The germline V gene has CDR1 MNHNY and CDR2 SVGAGI (reference sequence). Trimming took 6 bases from V and 2 from J; bases not matched to a gene: 7. There are 14 residues in the CDR3. CDR3 loop: CASSLTQGAYEQYF. The CDR3 DNA follows: TGTGCCAGCAGCCTAACTCAGGGGGCCTACGAGCAGTACTTC.

Details on this clone: One junction end does not reproduce the germline sequence, and a read error may be involved. The CDR3 DNA reads TGTGCTAGCAGCTTAAATCGGAGAACTGAAGCTTTCTTT. It is translated as CASSLNRRTEAFF. The V gene is TRBV7-7, the J gene TRBJ1-1; D is uncertain. CDR3 length equals 13 residues. Germline CDR1 SSHAT, CDR2 FNYEAQ (reference sequence).

The chain links TRBV7-2 to TRBJ2-1; D is unclear. Germline V CDR1 and CDR2: SGHTA, FQGNSA. V was cut by 2 bases and J by 6 bases, with 14 bases left in between. This CDR3 spans 15 amino acids. CDR3: CASSLSARLGNEQFF. CDR3 DNA: TGTGCCAGCAGCTTATCGGCCCGGTTGGGCAATGAGCAGTTCTTC.

The rearrangement links TRBV5-6 to TRBJ1-6, with 7 bases lining up with TRBD1. With 3 bases clipped from V and 5 bases from J, the junction kept 8 bases outside the gene matches. Germline values: CDR1 SGHDT, CDR2 YYEEEE. There are 16 residues in the CDR3. CDR3 sequence reads: CASSSATGKHNSPLHF. The CDR3 region has the DNA TGTGCCAGCAGCTCGGCGACAGGGAAACATAATTCACCCCTCCACTTT.

The CDR3 protein is CASSEQVVNTEAFF. CDR3 coding DNA: TGTGCCAGCAGTGAACAGGTGGTGAACACTGAAGCTTTCTTT. V and J are TRBV2 and TRBJ1-1; D remains ambiguous. This CDR3 spans 14 amino acids. Trimming removed 2 bases at V and 0 bases at J, with 7 bases between. Per the germline V gene, CDR1 is SNHLY and CDR2 is FYNNEI.

This rearrangement joins TRBV5-4 to TRBJ1-3; TRBD1 is a possible D gene (6 bases). Germline CDR1 is SGHNT and CDR2 is YYREEE (reference sequence). V was pared by 2 bases and J by 3 bases, with 9 bases between. This CDR3 is 14 amino acids long. CDR3 nucleotides: TGTGCCAGCAGCTTCAGGGGAGTTGGAAACACCATATATTTT. It translates to CASSFRGVGNTIYF. Full variable domain (remainder filled in from reference TRBV5-4 and TRBJ1-3): ETGVTQSPTHLIKTRGQQVTLRCSSQSGHNTVSWYQQALGQGPQFIFQYYREEENGRGNFPPRFSGLQFPNYSSELNVNALELDDSALYLCASSFRGVGNTIYFGEGSWLTVV.

This chain connects TRBV27 to TRBJ1-5, with a tentative D call TRBD1 (5 bases). Trimming removed 3 bases from V and 7 bases from J, with 16 bases in between. This CDR3 is 15 amino acids long. The germline gives CDR1 MNHEY, CDR2 SMNVEV (reference sequence). The CDR3 sequence is CASSLRGPTSQPQHF. In nucleotides, the CDR3 is TGTGCCAGCAGTTTGAGGGGCCCAACCTCGCAGCCCCAGCATTTT.

V is TRBV4-2 and J is TRBJ1-1; maybe TRBD1 (6 bases). The V gene lost 0 bases and the J gene lost 5 bases, with 10 bases spanning the gap. The CDR3 has 14 residues. Germline V gives CDR1 LGHNA, CDR2 YNFKEQ. The CDR3 sequence is CASSQELGGTEAFF. DNA of the CDR3: TGTGCCAGCAGCCAAGAGTTAGGGGGAACTGAAGCTTTCTTT.

The rearrangement joins TRBV6-5 to TRBJ2-1; D is uncertain. The V gene's germline CDR1 is MNHEY and CDR2 SVGAGI. The CDR3 is made up of 14 amino acids. The V gene lost 0 bases and the J gene lost 9 bases, with 12 bases spanning the gap. CDR3 residues: CASSYSGSAPEQFF. The CDR3, as DNA: TGTGCCAGCAGTTACTCAGGTTCTGCCCCTGAGCAGTTCTTC.

The chain recombines TRBV6-5 with TRBJ2-3; 9 bases fit TRBD2. This CDR3 comprises 14 residues. Germline V lookup: CDR1 MNHEY, CDR2 SVGAGI. The V and J ends lost 6 bases and 6 bases, in that order; junction bases with no gene match: 7. For the CDR3, the DNA is TGTGCCAGCAGCCCCGGCGGGAGGGGTGATACGCAGTATTTT. It codes for CASSPGGRGDTQYF.

The chain employs TRBV29-1 and TRBJ2-2; tentatively, D is TRBD1 or TRBD2 (5 bases each). The germline CDR1 and CDR2 sequences are SQVTM and ANQGSEA. The CDR3 is 13 amino acids. V dropped 4 bases and J dropped 8 bases, with 14 bases sitting between them. The CDR3 reads CSVGRDPRGELFF. The CDR3 nucleotides are TGCAGCGTTGGACGGGACCCAAGAGGGGAGCTGTTTTTT.

The chain joins TRBV13 to TRBJ2-7, with 8 bases fitting TRBD2. With 1 base clipped from V and 4 bases from J, the junction kept 3 bases outside the gene matches. Germline V gives CDR1 PRHDT, CDR2 FYEKMQ (reference sequence). The CDR3 spans 14 residues. CDR3 amino acids: CASSLDGGAYEQYF. The CDR3 bases are TGTGCCAGCAGCTTAGACGGGGGGGCATACGAGCAGTACTTC.